This entry lists 29 T cell receptor beta chains sequenced from one sample in a study of diagnostic markers for celiac disease. From the reads, TCRdb lists one entry per CDR3 protein and no DNA. The sample has some 7,500 distinct CDR3 sequences. Sequencing was done on a sample of either unsorted cells or a sorted T cell fraction (not recorded which). Receptors originate from a human donor. This table probably holds off-target reads from a library built for another chain.

The rearrangement uses TRBV5-1 and TRBJ1-4; TCRdb outputs TRBD1, but without DNA this stays unchecked. The CDR3 is 16 residues long. CDR1 is SGHRS, CDR2 YFSETQ, per germline. CDR3 region: CASSLGVKDRGEKLFF.

According to its frequency, this clonotype is medium-sized (0.01 to 0.1%). The chain links TRBV19 to TRBJ1-1. The CDR3 extends over 12 amino acids. Germline V gene data show CDR1 as LNHDA and CDR2 as SQIVND (reference sequence). The CDR3 is CASSKGRLEAFF.

The rearrangement links TRBV2 to TRBJ1-5; as DNA is missing, the TRBD1 call by TCRdb cannot be tested. This CDR3 is 17 amino acids long. CDR1 is SNHLY and CDR2 is FYNNEI in the germline V gene. The CDR3 reads CASSEPTGGLGNQPQHF.

The rearrangement joins TRBV6-5 to TRBJ1-4. The germline V gene encodes CDR1 MNHEY and CDR2 SVGAGI. The CDR3 sequence is 14 residues long. CDR3 sequence: CASSYLAGTEKLFF.

The CDR3 sequence: CASRLDGEEVGYTF. The genes are TRBV6-6 and TRBJ1-2. Looked up from germline, CDR1 is MNHNY and CDR2 is SVGAGI (reference sequence). The CDR3 is made up of 14 amino acids.

According to its frequency, this clonotype is medium-sized. The V call is TRBV24-1, the J call TRBJ2-3. This CDR3 comprises 16 residues. Per the germline V gene, CDR1 is KGHDR and CDR2 is SFDVKD. The CDR3 protein is CATSDLGPVSTDTQYF.

The chain combines TRBV2 with TRBJ2-3; TCRdb calls TRBD2, which cannot be checked without DNA. Germline-derived CDR1 and CDR2 are SNHLY and FYNNEI. CDR3 length: 19 residues. CDR3 residues: CASSGPGTSGRASTDTQYF.

This chain uses TRBV7-8 with TRBJ2-2; TCRdb indicates TRBD1, and absent DNA this call remains unverified. The CDR3 loop spans 17 amino acids. Germline lookup yields CDR1 SGHVS and CDR2 FQNEAQ. The CDR3 protein is CASSFRDRGWSPGELFF.

The chain uses TRBV6-5 and TRBJ1-1; checking the TCRdb D call of TRBD1 is not possible without DNA. The CDR3 is made up of 12 amino acids. Per the germline V gene, CDR1 is MNHEY and CDR2 is SVGAGI. CDR3 loop: CASSYGGRVAFF.

Judged by frequency, this clonotype is medium-sized (0.01 to 0.1%). This sequence joins TRBV7-3 and TRBJ2-1. Germline CDR1 and CDR2: SGHTA and FQGTGA. The CDR3 is made up of 13 amino acids. The CDR3 loop reads CASSLAENNEQFF.

The J gene is TRBJ1-1, the V gene TRBV2; TCRdb's D gene call, TRBD1, goes unchecked for lack of DNA. The CDR3 loop spans 13 amino acids. CDR1 SNHLY and CDR2 FYNNEI come from the germline V gene. The CDR3 loop is CASRRTGEAEAFF.

This clonotype is labeled medium-sized based on frequency. The gene calls are TRBV27 and TRBJ1-6. CDR1 MNHEY and CDR2 SMNVEV come from the germline V gene (reference sequence). The CDR3 runs to 12 residues. CDR3 sequence reads: CASSFPNSPLHF.

This rearrangement joins TRBV5-1 to TRBJ1-2; TCRdb selects TRBD1, and the lack of DNA leaves this call unchecked. The CDR3 runs to 11 residues. CDR1 and CDR2 from the germline V gene are SGHRS and YFSETQ. The CDR3 reads CASSLETGLAF.

The chain carries TRBV18 and TRBJ1-5; the TRBD1 assignment by TCRdb is unverifiable without DNA. This CDR3 region has 13 residues. Germline lookup yields CDR1 KGHSH and CDR2 LQKENI. This CDR3 is CASSDSKNQPQHF.

V and J are TRBV9 and TRBJ2-3; the TCRdb D gene call, TRBD2, has no DNA to confirm it. This CDR3 is built from 18 residues. CDR1 and CDR2 (germline): SGDLS, YYNGEE. The CDR3: CASSEQDEAGIHTDTQYF.

This chain connects TRBV5-4 to TRBJ1-2. The CDR3 extends over 15 amino acids. Germline V gene lookup returns CDR1 SGHNT and CDR2 YYREEE (reference sequence). The CDR3 is CASSLSPTSRHGYTF.

This clonotype shows up as large by frequency. The genes are TRBV24-1 and TRBJ2-4; TCRdb picks TRBD1, but there is no DNA to check that call. The CDR3 runs to 15 residues. Germline loops: CDR1 KGHDR, CDR2 SFDVKD. The CDR3 reads CATSDGDREVDIQYF.

This chain joins TRBV4-3 and TRBJ1-1; TCRdb designates TRBD1, a call that cannot be tested without DNA. Germline values: CDR1 LGHNA, CDR2 YSLEER. The CDR3 is 15 amino acids. The CDR3 loop reads CASSQEETGETEAFF.

V and J are TRBV20-1 and TRBJ1-1; TCRdb's D call, TRBD1, is unchecked because there is no DNA. CDR1 and CDR2 from the germline V gene are DFQATT and SNEGSKA (reference sequence). This CDR3 is 15 amino acids long. The CDR3 here is CSALLGTPKNTEAFF.

The chain recombines TRBV5-1 with TRBJ1-1. CDR1 SGHRS and CDR2 YFSETQ come from the germline V gene. CDR3 size: 13 residues. CDR3 residues: CASSWDTNTEAFF.

This chain's CDR3 is CASSLGLRWDTQYF. This sequence joins TRBV7-6 and TRBJ2-3; without DNA, the TCRdb call of TRBD2 cannot be checked. Germline V gene data show CDR1 as SGHVS and CDR2 as FNYEAQ. The CDR3 totals 14 residues.

This clonotype shows up as medium-sized by frequency. The rearrangement joins TRBV3-1 to TRBJ2-7; the TRBD2 assignment by TCRdb is unverifiable without DNA. Germline V gene sequence: CDR1 LGHDT, CDR2 YNNKEL (reference sequence). This CDR3 has 15 residues. CDR3 region: CASSQDAASSGEQYF.

V usage is TRBV15 and J usage is TRBJ2-3; TCRdb's D call of TRBD2 is untestable without DNA. From germline, CDR1 is LNHNV and CDR2 YYDKDF (reference sequence). CDR3 length: 13 amino acids. CDR3 in amino acids: CATSGRASDTQYF.

The genes are TRBV29-1 and TRBJ1-1. Germline loops: CDR1 SQVTM, CDR2 ANQGSEA. The CDR3 runs to 13 residues. The CDR3 region is CSVDQVGGTEAFF.

This chain links TRBV19 with TRBJ2-5. CDR1 and CDR2 from the germline V gene are LNHDA and SQIVND (reference sequence). This CDR3 region has 13 residues. The CDR3 loop is CASSISHQETQYF. The full variable domain, its missing parts supplied by reference TRBV19 and TRBJ2-5, is DGGITQSPKYLFRKEGQNVTLSCEQNLNHDAMYWYRQDPGQGLRLIYYSQIVNDFQKGDIAEGYSVSREKKESFPLTVTSAQKNPTAFYLCASSISHQETQYFGPGTRLLVL.

The rearrangement uses TRBV7-9 and TRBJ2-1; TCRdb names TRBD1, which stays unverified in the absence of DNA. CDR1 and CDR2 from the germline V gene are SEHNR and FQNEAQ (reference sequence). The CDR3 is 14 amino acids. CDR3 sequence: CASRGSEASGEQFF.

This clonotype is identified as medium-sized from frequency. The rearrangement joins TRBV5-1 to TRBJ2-7; lacking DNA, the TRBD1 call made by TCRdb goes unchecked. CDR3 size: 14 residues. CDR1 is SGHRS and CDR2 is YFSETQ in the germline V gene. The CDR3 reads CASSLQPGGDEQYF.

This rearrangement joins TRBV2 to TRBJ1-1. Germline assignment: CDR1 SNHLY and CDR2 FYNNEI. There are 15 residues in the CDR3. CDR3 residues: CASSEAQVGYTEAFF.

V usage is TRBV28 and J usage is TRBJ1-1; absent DNA, TCRdb's TRBD1 call cannot be checked. The CDR3 covers 13 residues. Germline V gene sequence: CDR1 MDHEN, CDR2 SYDVKM. This CDR3 is CASRDVDRGKAFF.